These T cell receptor beta chains were read from a single sample in a study of cytomegalovirus exposure and HLA in healthy donors. Generated by immunoSEQ multiplex PCR, the TCRdb table keeps only in-frame clones and is missing some. The data contain over 110,000 clones, about 80% of them seen just once; the ten biggest clones take up 6.2%. Sample: PBMCs. Every receptor here comes from a woman aged 40 to 50 in good health and CMV-seropositive. Each CDR3 is given with its conserved first and last residue. A D gene is named only where the DNA matches it firmly. Clone size is given for some rows only: seen once, a few or many times, or a class if the clone is expanded.

D	J	V	size	length	DNA	CDR3
.	TRBJ1-2	TRBV19	.	14	TGTGCCAGTAGATTCGCGGAGGGAGACTATGGCTACACCTTC	CASRFAEGDYGYTF
TRBD2	TRBJ2-1	TRBV5-1	.	14	TGCGCCAGCTCACCGGGACTAGCGCTAAGTGAGCAGTTCTTC	CASSPGLALSEQFF
.	TRBJ2-7	TRBV28	few	14	TGTGCCAGCAGTGCGCCAGGGGGGTGGTACGAGCAGTACTTC	CASSAPGGWYEQYF
TRBD1	TRBJ2-7	TRBV19	.	18	TGTGCCAGTAGTAGCCGCCTGACAGGGGGGTTTGGGAACTACGAGCAGTACTTC	CASSSRLTGGFGNYEQYF
.	TRBJ2-1	TRBV11-2	few	13	TGTGCCAGCAGCTTTCTACCGGGAAATGAGCAGTTCTTC	CASSFLPGNEQFF
.	TRBJ2-2	TRBV4-2	.	17	TGTGCCAGCAGCCAAGAATGGGCGGGGTCGAACACCGGGGAGCTGTTTTTT	CASSQEWAGSNTGELFF
.	TRBJ2-7	TRBV28	.	11	TGTGCCAGCAGAAACAGCTACGAGCAGTACTTC	CASRNSYEQYF
.	TRBJ2-4	TRBV12-2	.	14	TGTGCAAGTCGCTTAGGGACTGACGGGGACATTCAGTACTTC	CASRLGTDGDIQYF
TRBD2	TRBJ2-3	TRBV28	.	16	TGTGCCAGCAGTTCAATAGCGGGTGCTAGCACAGATACGCAGTATTTT	CASSSIAGASTDTQYF
TRBD2	TRBJ2-7	TRBV7-2	.	15	TGTGCCAGCAGCCTCAGGACTAGCGCACCCTACGAGCAGTACTTC	CASSLRTSAPYEQYF
.	TRBJ2-1	TRBV9	.	15	TGTGCCAGCAGCGTCGTACCGGGGGACTACAATGAGCAGTTCTTC	CASSVVPGDYNEQFF
.	TRBJ2-5	TRBV29-1	.	17	TGCAGCGTTGAAGGCAATCCCCTACTAGGGATGAAAGAGACCCAGTACTTC	CSVEGNPLLGMKETQYF
.	TRBJ1-5	TRBV6-5	few	14	TGTGCCAGCAGTTTCTCCCGGGGCAATCAGCCCCAGCATTTT	CASSFSRGNQPQHF
TRBD2	TRBJ2-5	TRBV13	.	16	TGTGCCAGCAGCTCATCACTAGCGGCCAGCCAAGAGACCCAGTACTTC	CASSSSLAASQETQYF
TRBD2	TRBJ2-3	TRBV5-1	.	16	TGCGCCAGCAGCTTGCTGGTAGCGGGAGTTGCAGATACGCAGTATTTT	CASSLLVAGVADTQYF
TRBD1	TRBJ1-2	TRBV30	.	12	TGTGCCTCCTACCGGGACAGGGCGGGCTACACCTTC	CASYRDRAGYTF
TRBD1	TRBJ1-2	TRBV28	.	15	TGTGCCAGCAGTTCCGGGACAGGGGTCCTCGAGGGCTACACCTTC	CASSSGTGVLEGYTF
TRBD1	TRBJ2-7	TRBV15	.	16	TGTGCCACCAGCAGGGTTCCGGGACAGGGGACCTACGAGCAGTACTTC	CATSRVPGQGTYEQYF
TRBD2	TRBJ2-1	TRBV27	.	16	TGTGCCAGCAGTCCCATAGCGGGAGGGCCGGGGGATGAGCAGTTCTTC	CASSPIAGGPGDEQFF
.	TRBJ2-1	TRBV7-3	.	16	TGTGCCAGCAGCTTAAGGGGCGGGAATGGCTACAATGAGCAGTTCTTC	CASSLRGGNGYNEQFF
.	TRBJ2-5	TRBV6-1	few	13	TGTGCCAGCAGTGAATATGGGGGCGGTACCCAGTACTTC	CASSEYGGGTQYF
.	TRBJ2-5	TRBV27	.	14	TGTGCCAGCAGCCCCAGGCGGGGGCGGGAGACCCAGTACTTC	CASSPRRGRETQYF
.	TRBJ2-1	TRBV11-3	.	13	TGTGCCAGCAGCTTAGCGAGATACAATGAGCAGTTCTTC	CASSLARYNEQFF
.	TRBJ2-3	TRBV19	.	16	TGTGCCAGTATGGAGTCCTGGGGCCAGATAACAGATACGCAGTATTTT	CASMESWGQITDTQYF
.	TRBJ2-5	TRBV10-3	.	12	TGTGCCATCAGTGATAGAGGGGAGACCCAGTACTTC	CAISDRGETQYF
TRBD1	TRBJ1-2	TRBV11-2	.	14	TGTGCCAGCAGCCCAGACAGGGGGAACTATGGCTACACCTTC	CASSPDRGNYGYTF
TRBD1	TRBJ2-7	TRBV4-1	.	16	TGCGCCAGCAGCCAAGGGCCCTGGGGACAGGACGACGAGCAGTACTTC	CASSQGPWGQDDEQYF
TRBD2	TRBJ2-2	TRBV28	.	15	TGTGCCAGCAGTTTCGAGGGAGGGTACACCGGGGAGCTGTTTTTT	CASSFEGGYTGELFF